This T cell receptor beta chain was observed in a study of CD8 T cells in Susac syndrome (dated by TCRdb to about 2019). Study-wide context: Repertoire sequencing was used to test whether CD8+ T cell activation and differentiation in Susac syndrome was antigen driven.

This clonotype was seen a few times. The antigen it binds to is not known. The input lacks base qualities; no much larger clone sits a single base away. CDR3 length: 14 amino acids, cysteine to phenylalanine. The sequence is cut down to CDR3 DNA, 42 bases in frame from base 1. The germline V gene encodes CDR1 LGHDT and CDR2 YNNKEL (reference sequence). V sheds 1 base and J sheds 2 bases, leaving 9 bases between their ends. Peripheral blood CD8+ and CD4+ T cells from healthy donors, Susac syndrome patients and multiple sclerosis patients were profiled by high-throughput TCR beta sequencing. Healthy donors were age- and sex-matched controls. CD8+ TEMRA cells were enriched by FACS, while bulk CD8+ and CD4+ T cells were purified by magnetic negative isolation. Blood was collected in EDTA tubes and processed within 24 hours, with PBMCs isolated through density gradient centrifugation. PBMCs intended for TCR sequencing were cryopreserved in liquid nitrogen and thawed later in a water bath at 37 degrees C. The sorted or isolated CD4+, CD8+ and CD8+ TEMRA cells reached a purity of at least 90%.

What the study reported, not specific to this receptor: The number of individuals in the TCR sequencing and HLA analysis was recognized as being relatively small.

RNA was extracted using the RNeasy kit, and roughly 0.5 to 1 ug of the RNA was reverse transcribed with random hexamers. The immunoSEQ multiplex PCR assay, which covers 54 Vbeta and 13 Jbeta segments, was used to amplify TCR beta CDR3 regions. PCR amplification bias was corrected using a synthetic template baseline for primer optimization and computational correction. The authors' analysis ran thus. Reads were annotated to V, D and J genes per IMGT and analyzed with immunoSEQ Analyzer, keeping only productive sequences. To calculate clonality, Shannon entropy was normalized by log2 of the number of productive unique sequences and then subtracted from one. Public and private clones were assessed among the 100 most prevalent clones of each patient and control. Clones were defined as Susac-specific when absent from the healthy and MS cohorts, from fewer than 1,200 published viral clones and from other ImmuneACCESS disease sequences. The raw public data were reprocessed by TCRdb itself: fastp quality trimming at Q25, MiXCR clonotype calling, in-frame beta chains only. For every CDR3 protein sequence, its rows merge into one entry that carries the most common genes and DNA. In this record, the V and J calls reflect TCRdb's handling and not the investigators' own analysis. This sample lists about 120,000 distinct CDR3 sequences; 80% to 95% were detected once. Roughly 0.15% of the sample is in the top ten clones.

The specimen sequenced was CD4+ T cells from PBMCs. The TCR sequence derives from a human donor in good health. This chain is built from TRBV3-1 and TRBJ2-7, with TRBD2 as a weak D call on 6 bases. The CDR3 region has the sequence CASSQGGVAYEQYF. The nucleotides are TGTGCCAGCAGCCAAGGCGGGGTGGCCTACGAGCAGTACTTC.